This T cell receptor beta chain derives from a study of T-cell memory formation after mild COVID-19. About the study: Most TCR clusters belonged to a single donor. General observations from the study: The CD4+ clones that contracted clustered mainly within CM and EM, and the CD8+ clones concentrated in EMRA.

This CDR3 has 14 residues. Trimming took 0 bases from V and 4 from J, leaving 8 bases between them. Germline V gives CDR1 SGHNT, CDR2 YYREEE (reference sequence). TCRdb used MiXCR to reprocess the 5' RACE reads, holding one entry per CDR3 protein. The sample lists roughly 600,000 distinct CDR3 sequences; about a sixth were seen once. For this clonotype: Its antigen is undetermined.

This clonotype was sampled from an adult woman who had mild COVID-19 (a few samples of this study predate the infection). Cell type and time point are not known. V gene TRBV5-4 combines with J gene TRBJ1-3; D gene uncertain. The sample consisted of PBMCs or a T cell subset sorted from them (not recorded which). The CDR3 sequence: CASSLGSGGNTIYF. As DNA, the CDR3 is TGTGCCAGCAGCTTGGGGTCAGGAGGAAACACCATATATTTT.